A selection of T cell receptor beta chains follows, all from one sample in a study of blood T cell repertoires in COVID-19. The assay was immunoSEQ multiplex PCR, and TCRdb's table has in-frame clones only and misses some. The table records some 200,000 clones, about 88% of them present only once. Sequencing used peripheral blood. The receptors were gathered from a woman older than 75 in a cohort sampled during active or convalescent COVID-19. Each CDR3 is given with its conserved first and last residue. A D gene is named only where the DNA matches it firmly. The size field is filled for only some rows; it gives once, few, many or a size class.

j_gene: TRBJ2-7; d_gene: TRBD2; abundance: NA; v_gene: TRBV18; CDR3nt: TGTGCCAGCTCACCAGCTAGCGGGGGGCTGCTCAACGAGCAGTACTTC; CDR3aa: CASSPASGGLLNEQYF
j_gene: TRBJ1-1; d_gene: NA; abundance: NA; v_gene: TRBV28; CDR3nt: TGTGCCAGCAGTCCTATAGACAGGTTGGCCACTGAAGCTTTCTTT; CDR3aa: CASSPIDRLATEAFF
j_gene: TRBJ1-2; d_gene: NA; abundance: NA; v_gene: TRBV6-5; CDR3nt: TGTGCCAGCAGTTACCCGGACAGTAACTATGGCTACACCTTC; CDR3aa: CASSYPDSNYGYTF
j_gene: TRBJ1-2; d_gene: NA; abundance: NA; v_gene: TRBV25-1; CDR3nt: TGTGCCAGCAGTCCACCCCAGTGGACAGTCGACTATGGCTACACCTTC; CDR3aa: CASSPPQWTVDYGYTF
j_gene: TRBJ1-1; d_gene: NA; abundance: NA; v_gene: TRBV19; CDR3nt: TGTGCCAGTAGTCCTGGACCGGGGACTGAAGCTTTCTTT; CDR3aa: CASSPGPGTEAFF
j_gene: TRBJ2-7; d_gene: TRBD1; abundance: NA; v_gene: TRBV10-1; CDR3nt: TGCGCCAGCAGTGAGTCGGGGACAGGGTACCACGAGCAGTACTTC; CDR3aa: CASSESGTGYHEQYF
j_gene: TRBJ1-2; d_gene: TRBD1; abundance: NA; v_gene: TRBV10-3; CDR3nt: TGTGCCATCAGTGAGTCGGGACAGGGGGCGTATGGCTACACCTTC; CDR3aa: CAISESGQGAYGYTF
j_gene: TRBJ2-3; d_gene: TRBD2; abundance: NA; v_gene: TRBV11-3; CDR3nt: TGTGCCAGCAGCTTACGATCAGAACTAGCGGGGGGGTTGGGGACAGATACGCAGTATTTT; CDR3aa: CASSLRSELAGGLGTDTQYF
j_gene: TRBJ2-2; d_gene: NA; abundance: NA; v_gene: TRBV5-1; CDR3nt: TGCGCCAGCAGGGAGGTGGGGAACACCGGGGAGCTGTTTTTT; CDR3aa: CASREVGNTGELFF
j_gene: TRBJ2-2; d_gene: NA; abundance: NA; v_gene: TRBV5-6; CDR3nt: TGTGCCAGCAGCTTAATCTTCGGCACCGGGGAGCTGTTTTTT; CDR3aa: CASSLIFGTGELFF
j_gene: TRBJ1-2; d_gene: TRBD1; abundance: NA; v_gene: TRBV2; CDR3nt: TGTGCCAGCAGTGAATCCGGGACAGGGCTAGGTGGCTACACCTTC; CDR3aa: CASSESGTGLGGYTF
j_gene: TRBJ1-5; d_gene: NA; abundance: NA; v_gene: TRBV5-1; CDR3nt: TGCGCCAGCAGCTTGGACGGGAATCAGCCCCAGCATTTT; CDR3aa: CASSLDGNQPQHF
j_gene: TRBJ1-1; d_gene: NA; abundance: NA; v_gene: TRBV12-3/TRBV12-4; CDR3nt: TGTGCCAGCAGTAGAACCCTAGGTGGCGAAGCTTTCTTT; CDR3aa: CASSRTLGGEAFF
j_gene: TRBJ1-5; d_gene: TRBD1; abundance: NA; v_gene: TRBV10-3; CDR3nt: TGTGCCATCAGTGATAATCGACAGGGGGGAAATAGCAATCAGCCCCAGCATTTT; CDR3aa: CAISDNRQGGNSNQPQHF
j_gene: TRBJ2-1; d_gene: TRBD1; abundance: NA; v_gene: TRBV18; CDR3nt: TGTGCCAGCTCACCGGGACAGGGGGCCCGCAATGAGCAGTTCTTC; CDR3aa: CASSPGQGARNEQFF
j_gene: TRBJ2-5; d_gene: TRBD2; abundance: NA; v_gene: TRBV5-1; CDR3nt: TGCGCCAGCAGCCTTGGGCGGACTAGCGGGAGGTGGGAGACCCAGTACTTC; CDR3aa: CASSLGRTSGRWETQYF
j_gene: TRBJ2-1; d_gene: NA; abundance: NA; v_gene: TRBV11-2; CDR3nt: TGTGCCAGCAGCTTAGGGGACACACACAATGAGCAGTTCTTC; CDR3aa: CASSLGDTHNEQFF
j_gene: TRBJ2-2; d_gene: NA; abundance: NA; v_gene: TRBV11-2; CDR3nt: TGTGCCAGCAGCGCTATTTCCACCGGGGAGCTGTTTTTT; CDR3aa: CASSAISTGELFF
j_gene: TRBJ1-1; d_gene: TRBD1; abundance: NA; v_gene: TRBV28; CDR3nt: TGTGCCAGCACCTTAGGACAGGCTCCCACTGAAGCTTTCTTT; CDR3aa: CASTLGQAPTEAFF
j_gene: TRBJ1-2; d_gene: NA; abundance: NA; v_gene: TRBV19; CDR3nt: TGTGCCAGTAGTATAGGGACAGCGCGGACTTTTAACTATGGCTACACCTTC; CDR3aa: CASSIGTARTFNYGYTF
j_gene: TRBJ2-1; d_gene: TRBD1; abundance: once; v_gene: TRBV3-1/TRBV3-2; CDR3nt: TGTGCCAGCAGACCGGGACAGGGCTCCTACAATGAGCAGTTCTTC; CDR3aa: CASRPGQGSYNEQFF
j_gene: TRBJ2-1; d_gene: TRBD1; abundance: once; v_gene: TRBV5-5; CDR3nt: TGTGCCAGCAGAAAAGCCGGGACAGGGCTGGTCAATGAGCAGTTCTTC; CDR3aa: CASRKAGTGLVNEQFF
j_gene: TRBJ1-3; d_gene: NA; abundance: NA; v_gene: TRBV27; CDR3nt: TGTGCCAGCAGTTTATCCGGGTCGGGAGGAAACACCATATATTTT; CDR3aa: CASSLSGSGGNTIYF
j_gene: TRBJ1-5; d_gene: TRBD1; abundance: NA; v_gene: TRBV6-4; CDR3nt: TGTGCCAGCAGTCAGGGGGAAAGGCAGCCCCAGCATTTT; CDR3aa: CASSQGERQPQHF
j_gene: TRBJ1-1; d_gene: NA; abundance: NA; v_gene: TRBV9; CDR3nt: TGTGCCAGCAGCCCCAGACGGGAATTGAACACTGAAGCTTTCTTT; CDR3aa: CASSPRRELNTEAFF
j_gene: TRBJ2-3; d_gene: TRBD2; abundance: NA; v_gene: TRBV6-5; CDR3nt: TGTGCCAGCAGGAGGACTAGCGGGGCAGGAGATACGCAGTATTTT; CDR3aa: CASRRTSGAGDTQYF
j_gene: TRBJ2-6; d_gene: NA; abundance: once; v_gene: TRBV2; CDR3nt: TGTGCCAGCACTCTCCAAAACGGCCCAGGCGCTTCTGGGGCCAACGTCCTGACTTTC; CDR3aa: CASTLQNGPGASGANVLTF
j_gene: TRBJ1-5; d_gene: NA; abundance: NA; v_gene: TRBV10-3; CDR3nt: TGTGCCATCTCGGCAGGGGCTTCCGTCCAGCATTTT; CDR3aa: CAISAGASVQHF
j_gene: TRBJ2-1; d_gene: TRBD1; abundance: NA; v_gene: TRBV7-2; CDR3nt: TGTGCCAGCAGCCCCCGGGACAGTTTGGGGCTAGCCCTCTACAATGAGCAGTTCTTC; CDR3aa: CASSPRDSLGLALYNEQFF
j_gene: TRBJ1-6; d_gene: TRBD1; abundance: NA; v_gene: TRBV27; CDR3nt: TGTGCCAGCAGATCCCTTGCGATCCGGGACAGCAATAATTCACCCCTCCACTTT; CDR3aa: CASRSLAIRDSNNSPLHF
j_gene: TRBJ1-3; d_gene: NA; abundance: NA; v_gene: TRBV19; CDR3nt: TGTGCCAGTAGTTCCCTCTCGTATAACACCATATATTTT; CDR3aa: CASSSLSYNTIYF
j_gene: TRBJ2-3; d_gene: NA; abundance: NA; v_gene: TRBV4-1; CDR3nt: TGCGCCAGCAGCCAAGTGCCCTTTATTTCGGGCACAGATACGCAGTATTTT; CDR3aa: CASSQVPFISGTDTQYF
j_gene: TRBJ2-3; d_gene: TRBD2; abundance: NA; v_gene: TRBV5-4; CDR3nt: TGTGCCAGCAGCAGGGGACTAGCGGGGAGTGGCACAGATACGCAGTATTTT; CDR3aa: CASSRGLAGSGTDTQYF
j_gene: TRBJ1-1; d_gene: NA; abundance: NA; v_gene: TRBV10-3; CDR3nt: TGTGCCATCAGTGAGTCCCTAACAGGGAAAGTCACTGAAGCTTTCTTT; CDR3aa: CAISESLTGKVTEAFF
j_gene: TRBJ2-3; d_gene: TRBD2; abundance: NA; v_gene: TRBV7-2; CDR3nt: TGTGCCAGCAGCAGGGGACTAGCGGGGGGTCCGACCACAGATACGCAGTATTTT; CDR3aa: CASSRGLAGGPTTDTQYF
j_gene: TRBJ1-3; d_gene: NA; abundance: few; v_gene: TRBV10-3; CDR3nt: TGTGCCATCAGTGAGTTAATCAGGGCCGACTCTGGAAACACCATATATTTT; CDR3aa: CAISELIRADSGNTIYF
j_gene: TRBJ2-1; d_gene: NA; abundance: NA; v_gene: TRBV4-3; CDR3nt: TGCGCCAGCAGCCAACTTTATAATAGCGACCGGAGCTCCTACAATGAGCAGTTCTTC; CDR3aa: CASSQLYNSDRSSYNEQFF
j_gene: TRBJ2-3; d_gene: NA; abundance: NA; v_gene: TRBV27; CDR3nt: TGTGCCAGCAGTTTGAGGCCAGGGCAAAGTACGCAGTATTTT; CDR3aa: CASSLRPGQSTQYF
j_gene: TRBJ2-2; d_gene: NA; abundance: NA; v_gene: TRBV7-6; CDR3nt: TGTGCCAGCAGCTTAGCGTTGCGGGGATCCACCGGGGAGCTGTTTTTT; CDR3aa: CASSLALRGSTGELFF
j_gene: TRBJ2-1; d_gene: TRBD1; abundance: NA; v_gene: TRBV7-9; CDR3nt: TGTGCCAGCAGCTCATTCAAGGGACAGGGGAGTGGTGAGCAGTTCTTC; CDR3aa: CASSSFKGQGSGEQFF
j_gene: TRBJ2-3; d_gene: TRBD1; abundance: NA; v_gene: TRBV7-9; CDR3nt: TGTGCCAGCACTCCAAGGGGGCTGGGCACAGATACGCAGTATTTT; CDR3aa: CASTPRGLGTDTQYF
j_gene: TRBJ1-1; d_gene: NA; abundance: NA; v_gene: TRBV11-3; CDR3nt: TGTGCCAGCAGCTTAAGAGGGGGGGAAGCTGAAGCTTTCTTT; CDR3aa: CASSLRGGEAEAFF
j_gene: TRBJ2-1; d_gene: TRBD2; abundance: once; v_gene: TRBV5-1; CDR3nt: TGCGCCAGCAGCTTGGTCCTAGCGGGAGATGTCTACAATGAGCAGTTCTTC; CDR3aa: CASSLVLAGDVYNEQFF
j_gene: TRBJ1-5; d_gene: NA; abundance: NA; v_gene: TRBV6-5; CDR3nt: TGTGCCAGCGCTAGAGAGGCGGGGGACAATCAGCCCCAGCATTTT; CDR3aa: CASAREAGDNQPQHF
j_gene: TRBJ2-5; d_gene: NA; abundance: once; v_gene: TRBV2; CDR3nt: TGTGCCAGCAGTCCAGGGGAAGGAGAGACCCAGTACTTC; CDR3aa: CASSPGEGETQYF
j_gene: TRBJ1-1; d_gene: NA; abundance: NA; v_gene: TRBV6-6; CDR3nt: TGTGCCAGCTCAAGTCAGGGGATAGGGGCCACTGAAGCTTTCTTT; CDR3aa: CASSSQGIGATEAFF
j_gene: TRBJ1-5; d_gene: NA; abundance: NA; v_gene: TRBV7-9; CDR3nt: TGTGCCAGCAGCTTAGCCGGAGCGAACAATCAGCCCCAGCATTTT; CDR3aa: CASSLAGANNQPQHF
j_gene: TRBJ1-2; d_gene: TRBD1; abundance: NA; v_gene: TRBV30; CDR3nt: TGTGCCTGGAGTCGACCGGGACAGGGGAGATCTAGGGAAGGCTACACCTTC; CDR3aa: CAWSRPGQGRSREGYTF
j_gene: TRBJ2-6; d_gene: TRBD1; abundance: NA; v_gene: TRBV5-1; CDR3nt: TGCGCCAGCAGCATACAGGGGGTCTCTGGGGCCAACGTCCTGACTTTC; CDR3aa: CASSIQGVSGANVLTF
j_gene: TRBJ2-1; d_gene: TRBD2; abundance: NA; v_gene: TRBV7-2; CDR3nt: TGTGCCAGCAGCCCAACTAGCGGGGGGACCTACAATGAGCAGTTCTTC; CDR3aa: CASSPTSGGTYNEQFF
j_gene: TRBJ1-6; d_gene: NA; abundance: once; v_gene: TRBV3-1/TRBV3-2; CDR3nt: TGTGCCAACAGCCAAGGCCGGAATTCACCCCTCCACTTT; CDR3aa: CANSQGRNSPLHF